A selection of T cell receptor beta chains follows, all from one sample in a study of shared clonotypes between healthy human individuals. Some clones are missing from TCRdb's copy, which holds only in-frame ones; the method was immunoSEQ multiplex PCR. The sample includes about 2.2 million clones, 90% to 95% of them seen just once. Sequences were obtained from naive CD8+ T cells from PBMCs. The receptors originated from a young man in good health. Some clones in this sample may be carry-over from other donors' samples. CDR3s include the opening cysteine and the closing phenylalanine or tryptophan. D genes are given only for firm matches. A clone size is listed for some rows: how often the clone was seen (once, few, many), or a class if it is expanded.

j_gene | v_gene | d_gene | abundance | CDR3nt | CDR3aa
TRBJ2-7 | TRBV28 | NA | NA | TGTGCCAGCAGTATTACTAGCTCTGGCGAGCAGTACTTC | CASSITSSGEQYF
TRBJ2-7 | TRBV27 | TRBD2 | NA | TGTGCCAGCAGTTTAAAAGCGGGAGGGTTCTACGAGCAGTACTTC | CASSLKAGGFYEQYF
TRBJ1-1 | TRBV7-9 | NA | NA | TGTGCCAGCAGCTTAGTCGGGGGGCAGGGCACTGAAGCTTTCTTT | CASSLVGGQGTEAFF
TRBJ2-7 | TRBV9 | NA | NA | TGTGCCAGCAGCGTAGCGAGCGGCTCCTACGAGCAGTACTTC | CASSVASGSYEQYF
TRBJ2-7 | TRBV10-3 | NA | NA | TGTGCCATCAGTGATAGTGGGACTTCTTACGAGCAGTACTTC | CAISDSGTSYEQYF
TRBJ1-5 | TRBV27 | NA | NA | TGTGCCAGCAGCTACTCAGACAGGCCAAATCAGCCCCAGCATTTT | CASSYSDRPNQPQHF
TRBJ1-5 | TRBV4-1 | NA | NA | TGCGCCAGCAGCCATGCGACAGGAAACAATCAGCCCCAGCATTTT | CASSHATGNNQPQHF
TRBJ2-1 | TRBV29-1 | NA | NA | TGCAGCGTTGAAGAGCAGGGCCCCCTACTCAATGAGCAGTTCTTC | CSVEEQGPLLNEQFF
TRBJ1-2 | TRBV7-9 | NA | NA | TGTGCCAGCAGCTCCCCGGATAGACTTTATGGCTACACCTTC | CASSSPDRLYGYTF
TRBJ2-7 | TRBV4-1 | NA | NA | TGCGCCAGCAGTCATAGCGGACAGGTCGCCTCCTACGAGCAGTACTTC | CASSHSGQVASYEQYF
TRBJ2-7 | TRBV7-9 | TRBD2 | NA | TGTGCCAGCAGCGCCAAGGACAGCGTCACTAGCGGGAGGCTCTACGAGCAGTACTTC | CASSAKDSVTSGRLYEQYF
TRBJ2-1 | TRBV27 | NA | NA | TGTGCCAGCAGTTTGATTCAGTCTCGCAATGAGCAGTTCTTC | CASSLIQSRNEQFF
TRBJ1-2 | TRBV10-2 | NA | NA | TGCGCCAGCAGTGAGTCTGCACCTCCAGACCAGAACTATGGCTACACCTTC | CASSESAPPDQNYGYTF
TRBJ2-3 | TRBV28 | NA | NA | TGTGCCAGCTCGGGAGTTGAGAATACAGATACGCAGTATTTT | CASSGVENTDTQYF
TRBJ2-7 | TRBV7-8 | NA | NA | TGTGCCAGCAGCTTAGACAGACCCTCCTACGAGCAGTACTTC | CASSLDRPSYEQYF
TRBJ2-5 | TRBV7-3 | TRBD1 | NA | TGTGCCAGCAGCTCCCGGACAGGGACACAAGAGACCCAGTACTTC | CASSSRTGTQETQYF
TRBJ2-5 | TRBV10-3 | TRBD1 | NA | TGTGCCATCAGTGTGACAGGGGGCGAAGCGGAGACCCAGTACTTC | CAISVTGGEAETQYF
TRBJ2-2 | TRBV10-1 | NA | once | TGCGCCAGCAGTGAAGGCAGGGCGAAGGTTACCGGGGAGCTGTTTTTT | CASSEGRAKVTGELFF
TRBJ2-7 | TRBV11-2 | TRBD2 | NA | TGTGCCAGCAGACCCGTACCGGGACTAGCGGGAAAGAAGCCCTACGAGCAGTACTTC | CASRPVPGLAGKKPYEQYF
TRBJ2-5 | TRBV7-9 | NA | NA | TGTGCCAGCAGCGGCAGGGGGGGCGAGACCCAGTACTTC | CASSGRGGETQYF
TRBJ2-6 | TRBV13 | NA | NA | TGTGCCAGCAGGCTAATCTCTGGGGCCAACGTCCTGACTTTC | CASRLISGANVLTF
TRBJ2-2 | TRBV7-2 | NA | NA | TGTGCCAGCAGCTTAAAGGGCACCGGGGAGCTGTTTTTT | CASSLKGTGELFF
TRBJ2-5 | TRBV7-3 | TRBD2 | NA | TGTGCCAGCAGCACTAGCGGGAGGGCCCTAGAAGAGACCCAGTACTTC | CASSTSGRALEETQYF
TRBJ1-5 | TRBV19 | NA | NA | TGTGCCAGTAGTGTCTTCGAAGTAGAGGATCAGCCCCAGCATTTT | CASSVFEVEDQPQHF
TRBJ2-7 | TRBV7-9 | NA | NA | TGTGCCAGCAGCGGCGAGGTCTTAACCTACGAGCAGTACTTC | CASSGEVLTYEQYF
TRBJ2-7 | TRBV9 | NA | NA | TGTGCCAGCAGCGTAGGGGGTAGTACCGGCGAGCAGTACTTC | CASSVGGSTGEQYF
TRBJ2-3 | TRBV7-9 | NA | NA | TGTGCCAGCAGGGACGCCTCGACAGGCCAGACTAGCACAGATACGCAGTATTTT | CASRDASTGQTSTDTQYF
TRBJ1-2 | TRBV5-6 | NA | NA | TGTGCCAGCAGCCCCTGGGGGACACCTAATGTTCATGGCTACACCTTC | CASSPWGTPNVHGYTF
TRBJ2-1 | TRBV28 | NA | NA | TGTGCCAGCAGTACGCCCGGGTTCGGGACGGAGCAGTTCTTC | CASSTPGFGTEQFF
TRBJ2-2 | TRBV18 | TRBD1 | few | TGTGCCAGCTCATCTACTATCATCCGGGACAGTTCGAACACCGGGGAGCTGTTTTTT | CASSSTIIRDSSNTGELFF
TRBJ2-7 | TRBV28 | TRBD2 | NA | TGTGCCAGCAGTCTAGCGGGTGGGAGTGAGCAGTACTTC | CASSLAGGSEQYF
TRBJ1-5 | TRBV6-5 | NA | NA | TGTGCCAGCAGTTACTCGCGTGTGGGGACTCAGCCCCAGCATTTT | CASSYSRVGTQPQHF
TRBJ2-2 | TRBV11-2 | TRBD1 | NA | TGTGCCAGCAGCTTATATGACAGGGCGAACACCGGGGAGCTGTTTTTT | CASSLYDRANTGELFF
TRBJ2-5 | TRBV10-1 | NA | NA | TGCGCCAGCAGTGAGTATGGACCTGACGCGGGGGAGACCCAGTACTTC | CASSEYGPDAGETQYF
TRBJ2-7 | TRBV30 | NA | NA | TGTGCCTGGAGTCGCCCGGGGTCGGAGCAGTACTTC | CAWSRPGSEQYF
TRBJ2-2 | TRBV7-9 | NA | NA | TGTGCCAGCAGCTTAGAGGGACTCCGCTTCGGGGAGCTGTTTTTT | CASSLEGLRFGELFF
TRBJ2-3 | TRBV9 | NA | NA | TGTGCCAGCAGCCCACTCCGTACAGATACGCAGTATTTT | CASSPLRTDTQYF
TRBJ2-1 | TRBV9 | TRBD2 | NA | TGTGCCAGCAGCGGAAATAGCGGGAATGAGCAGTTCTTC | CASSGNSGNEQFF
TRBJ2-7 | TRBV7-2 | TRBD1 | once | TGTGCCAGCAGCCCCGGACAGGGCTTCTACGAGCAGTACTTC | CASSPGQGFYEQYF
TRBJ2-5 | TRBV27 | TRBD2 | NA | TGTGCCAGCAGTTTATTGGTCAGCGGGAGGGGACGGGAGGAGACCCAGTACTTC | CASSLLVSGRGREETQYF